The rows below give T cell receptor beta chains drawn from one sample of a study of T cell repertoires in urothelial bladder cancer. Clones were sequenced by immunoSEQ multiplex PCR, and TCRdb holds only the in-frame ones, with some missing. The sample shows 2,000 to 2,500 clones, around 76% of them seen only once. The sequenced sample was tumor-infiltrating cells from bladder cancer. The receptors derive from a human donor with urothelial carcinoma. Each CDR3 is given with its conserved first and last residue. The D gene is left open where the match is weak. The size field is filled for only some rows; it gives once, few, many or a size class.

CASSQDTDSVYGYTF | TGCGCCAGCAGCCAAGATACGGACAGCGTTTATGGCTACACCTTC | NA | NA | TRBJ1-2 | 15 | TRBV4-3
CASSLLNTEAFF | TGTGCCAGCAGCCTACTAAACACTGAAGCTTTCTTT | NA | few | TRBJ1-1 | 12 | TRBV5-6
CASSLKASGANVLTF | TGTGCCAGCAGCTTAAAGGCCTCTGGGGCCAACGTCCTGACTTTC | NA | NA | TRBJ2-6 | 15 | TRBV7-9
CASSGSGKLFF | TGCGCCAGCAGCGGGTCAGGAAAACTGTTTTTT | NA | NA | TRBJ1-4 | 11 | TRBV10-1
CAISAEQGEGYTF | TGTGCCATCAGTGCGGAACAGGGGGAGGGCTACACCTTC | TRBD1 | few | TRBJ1-2 | 13 | TRBV10-3
CASSYLEGGTEAFF | TGTGCCAGCAGTTACTTAGAAGGAGGCACTGAAGCTTTCTTT | NA | NA | TRBJ1-1 | 14 | TRBV6-6
CASSYQGGLEQYF | TGTGCCAGCAGCTATCAGGGAGGGCTCGAGCAGTACTTC | TRBD2 | NA | TRBJ2-7 | 13 | TRBV7-2
CASSHTGTSGYEQYF | TGTGCCAGCTCACACACCGGGACTAGCGGCTACGAGCAGTACTTC | TRBD2 | NA | TRBJ2-7 | 15 | TRBV18
CAISESSGSYEQYF | TGTGCCATCAGTGAGTCGAGTGGGTCCTACGAGCAGTACTTC | NA | NA | TRBJ2-7 | 14 | TRBV10-3
CSASHGNEQFF | TGCAGTGCTTCCCACGGCAATGAGCAGTTCTTC | NA | once | TRBJ2-1 | 11 | TRBV20-1
CASSYLFSGGEETQYF | TGTGCCAGCAGTTATCTGTTCAGCGGGGGGGAAGAGACCCAGTACTTC | TRBD2 | NA | TRBJ2-5 | 16 | TRBV6-5
CASSALRGGTGFDEQFF | TGTGCCAGCAGCGCTTTAAGAGGTGGGACCGGGTTCGATGAGCAGTTCTTC | NA | NA | TRBJ2-1 | 17 | TRBV9
CASSLGLHNEQFF | TGTGCCAGCAGCTTGGGCTTACACAATGAGCAGTTCTTC | NA | NA | TRBJ2-1 | 13 | TRBV7-2
CASTPAAAGELFF | TGTGCCAGCACTCCCGCCGCGGCCGGGGAGCTGTTTTTT | NA | NA | TRBJ2-2 | 13 | TRBV11-3
CASGLGQGSETQYF | TGTGCTAGTGGTTTGGGACAGGGTTCTGAGACCCAGTACTTC | TRBD1 | NA | TRBJ2-5 | 14 | TRBV12-5
CASSQVWGVEMEKLFF | TGCGCCAGCAGCCAAGTGTGGGGGGTCGAGATGGAAAAACTGTTTTTT | NA | few | TRBJ1-4 | 16 | TRBV4-3
CASSSTGKDGYTF | TGTGCCAGCAGCTCGACAGGGAAGGATGGCTACACCTTC | TRBD1 | few | TRBJ1-2 | 13 | TRBV11-1
CASSLVTGAPNEQFF | TGCGCCAGCAGCTTGGTTACAGGGGCCCCCAATGAGCAGTTCTTC | TRBD1 | NA | TRBJ2-1 | 15 | TRBV5-1
CASSPQGPNDGYTF | TGTGCCAGCTCACCCCAGGGCCCTAATGATGGCTACACCTTC | NA | NA | TRBJ1-2 | 14 | TRBV18
CASSLDRENTEAFF | TGCGCCAGCAGCTTGGACAGAGAGAACACTGAAGCTTTCTTT | NA | NA | TRBJ1-1 | 14 | TRBV5-1
CATRQDRYEQFF | TGTGCCACACGACAGGACCGGTATGAGCAGTTCTTC | NA | NA | TRBJ2-1 | 12 | TRBV19
CASSGRQGQPQHF | TGTGCCAGCAGCGGGAGACAGGGTCAGCCCCAGCATTTT | TRBD1 | NA | TRBJ1-5 | 13 | TRBV7-2
CALQGMWTDTQYF | TGTGCCTTACAGGGAATGTGGACAGATACGCAGTATTTT | NA | NA | TRBJ2-3 | 13 | TRBV30
CASSPETSGVGETQYF | TGTGCCAGCTCACCAGAGACTAGCGGGGTAGGAGAGACCCAGTACTTC | TRBD2 | NA | TRBJ2-5 | 16 | TRBV18
CASGQGGYGYTF | TGTGCTAGTGGGCAGGGAGGCTATGGCTACACCTTC | NA | few | TRBJ1-2 | 12 | TRBV12-5
CASTPGNTGELFF | TGTGCCAGCACCCCGGGTAACACCGGGGAGCTGTTTTTT | NA | NA | TRBJ2-2 | 13 | TRBV2
CATSIPLWRPSSYNEQFF | TGTGCCACCAGCATCCCCCTGTGGCGCCCGAGCTCCTACAATGAGCAGTTCTTC | NA | NA | TRBJ2-1 | 18 | TRBV15
CASSQDPSGTYNEQFF | TGCGCCAGCAGCCAAGATCCGAGCGGGACTTACAATGAGCAGTTCTTC | TRBD2 | NA | TRBJ2-1 | 16 | TRBV4-1
CASSQDGADRVQQYF | TGTGCCAGCAGCCAAGATGGGGCCGACAGGGTACAGCAGTACTTC | TRBD1 | few | TRBJ2-7 | 15 | TRBV4-2
CASSQDSGTHNEKLFF | TGTGCCAGCAGCCAAGATAGTGGGACCCATAATGAAAAACTGTTTTTT | NA | NA | TRBJ1-4 | 16 | TRBV4-2
CASSPGTSRYEQYF | TGTGCCAGCAGCCCTGGGACCTCCCGCTACGAGCAGTACTTC | NA | NA | TRBJ2-7 | 14 | TRBV7-2
CASSLTPDQETQYF | TGTGCCAGCAGCTTAACTCCGGACCAAGAGACCCAGTACTTC | NA | NA | TRBJ2-5 | 14 | TRBV7-3
CASSVKQGRQETQYF | TGTGCCAGCAGTGTAAAACAGGGTCGTCAAGAGACCCAGTACTTC | NA | NA | TRBJ2-5 | 15 | TRBV27
CASSSRDSGRYGYTF | TGTGCCAGCAGTTCCCGGGACTCCGGCCGGTATGGCTACACCTTC | NA | NA | TRBJ1-2 | 15 | TRBV27
CASRWSNEQFF | TGTGCCAGTAGGTGGTCCAATGAGCAGTTCTTC | NA | NA | TRBJ2-1 | 11 | TRBV19
CASSFSSGHNEQFF | TGCGCCAGCAGCTTTTCTAGCGGACACAATGAGCAGTTCTTC | TRBD2 | NA | TRBJ2-1 | 14 | TRBV5-1
CASRRPSGNTIYF | TGTGCCAGCAGAAGACCCTCTGGAAACACCATATATTTT | NA | NA | TRBJ1-3 | 13 | TRBV5-6
CASSQDGGAGSYEQYF | TGCGCCAGCAGCCAAGATGGGGGGGCAGGATCCTACGAGCAGTACTTC | NA | NA | TRBJ2-7 | 16 | TRBV4-1
CASKVAGGPGGELFF | TGCGCCAGCAAGGTAGCGGGAGGGCCTGGCGGGGAGCTGTTTTTT | TRBD2 | NA | TRBJ2-2 | 15 | TRBV10-2
CASSQDPGAGTEAFF | TGTGCCAGCAGCCAAGATCCAGGGGCCGGCACTGAAGCTTTCTTT | NA | NA | TRBJ1-1 | 15 | TRBV14
CASSGGLAGFTQYF | TGTGCCAGCAGTGGGGGACTAGCGGGATTTACGCAGTATTTT | TRBD2 | once | TRBJ2-3 | 14 | TRBV2
CASTKGYTGNTIYF | TGTGCCAGTACCAAGGGATATACTGGAAACACCATATATTTT | NA | NA | TRBJ1-3 | 14 | TRBV19
CSVDSANTGELFF | TGCAGCGTTGACAGCGCGAACACCGGGGAGCTGTTTTTT | NA | NA | TRBJ2-2 | 13 | TRBV29-1